What follows are 9 T cell receptor beta chains derived from one specimen sequenced in a study of blood T cell repertoires in COVID-19. Profiling relied on immunoSEQ multiplex PCR, and the TCRdb table lists in-frame clones only, not all of them. The data hold hundreds of thousands of clones, with 85% to 90% observed a single time. Material: peripheral blood. These receptors were collected from a woman between 40 and 55 years old who had recovered from COVID-19.

This chain connects TRBV21-1 to TRBJ2-7; the table calls TRBD1, which could not be checked here. TRBV21-1 is reported as a pseudogene. The CDR3 spans 16 residues. CDR3 loop: CASSKERGPPSYEQYF. The CDR3 nucleotides are TGTGCCAGCAGCAAAGAAAGGGGGCCCCCCTCCTACGAGCAGTACTTC.

V is TRBV6-2 or TRBV6-3 and J is TRBJ2-5, with D perhaps matching TRBD1 (5 bases). This CDR3 comprises 14 residues. Looked up from germline, CDR1 is MNHEY and CDR2 is SVGEGT. V shed 0 bases and J shed 7 bases, with 12 bases lying between them. As DNA, the CDR3 is TGTGCCAGCAGTTACTCGATGGGGCGTCCGACCCAGTACTTC. It is translated as CASSYSMGRPTQYF.

The V call is TRBV15, the J call TRBJ2-1, with D perhaps matching TRBD2 (6 bases). Germline lookup yields CDR1 LNHNV and CDR2 YYDKDF (reference sequence). CDR3 size: 15 residues. V was pared by 8 bases and J by 5 bases, with 19 bases between. CDR3 sequence (DNA): TGTGCCACCCGGGGCTTGGGAGGCTGGGACAATGAGCAGTTCTTC. Amino acids: CATRGLGGWDNEQFF.

This chain connects TRBV19 to TRBJ2-6; 9 positions agree with TRBD1. Germline assignment: CDR1 LNHDA and CDR2 SQIVND (reference sequence). This CDR3 has 17 amino acids. Trimming at V came to 6 bases and at J to 1 base, leaving 7 bases not matched to a gene. Written as DNA, the CDR3 is TGTGCCAGTAGAGTCCCGGGACAGGGTTCTGGGGCCAACGTCCTGACTTTC. It is translated as CASRVPGQGSGANVLTF.

V gene TRBV6-2 or TRBV6-3 combines with J gene TRBJ2-7; a weak D match, TRBD2 (5 bases). The CDR3 loop spans 13 amino acids. Trimming shortened V by 6 bases and J by 6 bases, and 15 bases separated the two germline ends. CDR1 is MNHEY, CDR2 SVGEGT, per germline. The CDR3 protein is CASSPLPGGEQYV. In DNA, the CDR3 is TGTGCCAGCAGCCCCCTGCCTGGAGGCGAGCAGTACGTC.

The V and J genes are TRBV11-1 and TRBJ2-1, with a weak D call TRBD2 (5 bases). The CDR3 runs 16 residues. Trimming left V 3 bases short and J 6 bases short, with 18 bases between. Germline V CDR1 and CDR2: SGHAT, FQDESV (reference sequence). The CDR3 loop is CASSFVPSTSTNEQFF. The CDR3 region has the DNA TGTGCCAGCAGCTTCGTCCCTAGCACCAGCACCAATGAGCAGTTCTTC.

The chain is built from TRBV3-1 (or the pseudogene TRBV3-2) and TRBJ2-2, with 10 bases lining up with TRBD2. V gave up 4 bases and J gave up 7 bases; unmatched junction bases: 15. Germline V lookup: CDR1 LGHDT, CDR2 YNNKEL (reference sequence). The CDR3 totals 18 residues. The CDR3 sequence is CASSLHPAGGARGGELFF. In DNA, the CDR3 is TGTGCCAGCAGCCTCCACCCAGCGGGGGGGGCCCGTGGCGGGGAGCTGTTTTTT.

This chain joins TRBV30 and TRBJ2-5, with D possibly TRBD2 on 6 matching bases. The CDR3 length is 16 residues. Germline V gene data show CDR1 as GTSNPN and CDR2 as SVGIG (reference sequence). Deletions cut 3 bases from V and 0 bases from J, with 17 bases between. CDR3 residues: CAWSPPRRDYQETQYF. The CDR3 DNA reads as TGTGCCTGGAGCCCCCCCCGGCGGGACTACCAAGAGACCCAGTACTTC.

The chain joins TRBV23-1 to TRBJ1-2; the D gene is possibly TRBD1 (6 bases). TRBV23-1 is an ORF, and what it does is uncertain. Trimming removed 1 base from V and 7 bases from J, with 34 bases in between. The CDR3 length is 21 residues. The CDR3 DNA reads as TGCGCCAGCAGTCAATTGGTGGGTGCGCATGGGGTCGACAGGTTCCAACTTGGCTACACCTTC. This sequence encodes CASSQLVGAHGVDRFQLGYTF.